This TCR beta chain stems from a study of T cell repertoires in cytomegalovirus infection. Study results and caveats: Summed public TCR beta family frequency identified CMV carriers bearing the relevant HLA.

TCRdb re-analysed the reads in MiXCR, keeping a single row per CDR3 protein. The sample lists around 500,000 distinct CDR3 sequences, more than 40% occurring once. As regards this clonotype: Its antigen is currently unknown.

This CDR3 spans 15 amino acids. With V trimmed by 5 bases and J by 1 base, 8 bases remained unmatched. Germline-derived CDR1 and CDR2 are SEHNR and FQNEAQ (reference sequence). The source was cultured PBMCs, collected from culture after CMV antigen stimulation. The chain recombines TRBV7-9 with TRBJ2-7; 7 bases agree with TRBD1. This TCR came from a human donor in good health (CMV status not recorded). Some clones in this sample may be carry-over from other donors' samples. The CDR3 nucleotides are TGTGCCAGCAGCAACAAGGACAGGCCGTCCTACGAGCAGTACTTC. This translates into CASSNKDRPSYEQYF.